The entry below describes one T cell receptor beta chain. The entry originates in a study of blood T cell repertoires in COVID-19. Study summary: Acute-phase and convalescent COVID-19 samples originated in the United States, Italy and Spain. Nucleic acid was either cDNA or gDNA, and it came from T cells, B-cell-depleted T cells, or PBMCs.

Original processing methods: For nucleated cells, counts were estimated from reference gene primer amplification. TCRdb's table, derived via immunoSEQ multiplex PCR, lists solely in-frame clones and lacks some. Clone size and V and J calls were adopted from that table, with D and trimming inferred from the DNA. The sample contains about 87,000 clones, over 75% of which appear only once. The V gene's germline CDR1 is PRHDT and CDR2 FYEKMQ (reference sequence). V lost 1 base and J lost 4, with 7 bases in between. This CDR3 spans 13 amino acids. Sequencing input: peripheral blood. The chain combines TRBV13 with TRBJ1-2, with D uncertain. The clonotype comes from a woman aged 70-85 years with acute or convalescent COVID-19. The CDR3 DNA reads as TGTGCCAGCAGCTTAGAACTGAGCTATGGCTACACCTTC. Its protein is CASSLELSYGYTF. Drawing the rest from reference TRBV13 and TRBJ1-2, the complete variable domain is AAGVIQSPRHLIKEKRETATLKCYPIPRHDTVYWYQQGPGQDPQFLISFYEKMQSDKGSIPDRFSAQQFSDYHSELNMSSLELGDSALYFCASSLELSYGYTFGSGTRLTVV.